The 10 T cell receptor beta chains presented below share a single source sample, sequenced in a study of T cells in Graves' hyperthyroidism and ophthalmopathy. Authors of the study amplified TCR beta CDR3 regions from RNA transcripts. During a first-round RT-PCR of the TCR CDR3, the HTBI primer set was used. A single record per CDR3 protein comes from TCRdb applying MiXCR to the multiplex PCR reads. This table has 300,000 to 400,000 distinct CDR3 sequences, more than 11% appearing once. Material for sequencing was blood. These receptors were collected from a woman in her sixties or seventies with Graves' hyperthyroidism.

At least ten counts were recorded for this clonotype. V gene TRBV7-2 combines with J gene TRBJ2-1; D is uncertain. V dropped 6 bases and J dropped 7 bases, with 7 bases sitting between them. CDR3 length equals 11 residues. From germline, CDR1 is SGHTA and CDR2 FQGNSA. CDR3 in DNA: TGTGCCAGCAGGTCACCAAATGAGCAGTTCTTC. Its protein is CASRSPNEQFF.

The sample holds many counts of this clonotype. The chain employs TRBV7-3 and TRBJ2-1; 8 nucleotides agree with TRBD2. Losses at the gene ends were 2 bases for V and 9 bases for J; bases not matched to a gene: 9. Germline assignment: CDR1 SGHTA and CDR2 FQGTGA. The CDR3 spans 15 residues. The CDR3 region has the DNA TGTGCCAGCAGCTTAGCCCGGGAGGGTTCGGGTGAGCAGTTCTTC. Amino acids: CASSLAREGSGEQFF.

CDR3 nucleotide sequence: TGTGCCAGCAGCTCAGTAGGTGATGGAAGGAATGAGCAGTTCTTC. Its protein is CASSSVGDGRNEQFF. The V and J genes are TRBV11-3 and TRBJ2-1; D not certain. From germline, CDR1 is SGHNT and CDR2 YENEEA. The CDR3 length is 15 residues. With 4 bases removed from V and 7 bases from J, the gap between germline ends came to 17 bases.

The chain has TRBV7-9 and TRBJ1-1; D not certain. The germline CDR1 and CDR2 sequences are SEHNR and FQNEAQ (reference sequence). Trimming cost V 10 bases and J 0 bases, with 9 bases left between them. The CDR3 is made up of 12 amino acids. CDR3 DNA sequence: TGTGCCACCGCGCCGTTGAACACTGAAGCTTTCTTT. Translation: CATAPLNTEAFF.

V and J are TRBV6-1 and TRBJ1-2, with D possibly being TRBD1 (6 bases). The CDR3 has 13 residues. CDR1 MNHNS and CDR2 SASEGT come from the germline V gene. V was shortened by 7 bases and J by 9 bases, with 18 bases between the two germline ends. CDR3 in DNA: TGTGCCAGCACCGGGGCAGGGGCCACGAGCTACACCTTC. It codes for CASTGAGATSYTF.

This clonotype was seen at least ten times. This chain connects TRBV28 to TRBJ2-4; D may correspond to TRBD1 or TRBD2 (5 bases each). This CDR3 comprises 15 residues. The germline V gene encodes CDR1 MDHEN and CDR2 SYDVKM. Trimming pared 4 bases from V and 0 bases from J, leaving 10 bases between. The CDR3 loop reads CASSSGTLAKNIQYF. The DNA for the CDR3 is TGTGCCAGCAGTTCAGGGACCCTAGCCAAAAACATTCAGTACTTC.

This clonotype occurred many times. Germline and junction disagree at one end, which may indicate a read error. V usage is TRBV29-1 and J usage is TRBJ2-5; the D is unclear. This CDR3 comprises 12 residues. The germline CDR1 and CDR2 sequences are SQVTM and ANQGSEA. The CDR3 region is CSVEARQGTQYF. CDR3 coding DNA: TGCAGCGTTGAGGCACGGCAAGGGACCCAGTACTTC.

This clonotype was observed many times. This sequence joins TRBV3-1 and TRBJ1-2; D is uncertain. Germline V CDR1 and CDR2: LGHDT, YNNKEL (reference sequence). The CDR3 is 16 amino acids. Trimming shortened V by 3 bases and J by 0 bases, and 14 bases separated the two germline ends. CDR3 sequence (DNA): TGTGCCAGCAGCCAGATTTCAGGTGACTCTAACTATGGCTACACCTTC. Amino acids: CASSQISGDSNYGYTF. Together with reference TRBV3-1 and TRBJ1-2, the CDR3 gives the full variable domain: DTAVSQTPKYLVTQMGNDKSIKCEQNLGHDTMYWYKQDSKKFLKIMFSYNNKELIINETVPNRFSPKSPDKAHLNLHINSLELGDSAVYFCASSQISGDSNYGYTFGSGTRLTVV.

This clonotype was observed many times. V gene TRBV18 combines with J gene TRBJ2-7; 7 nucleotides match TRBD1. J was trimmed by 1 base and V by 2 bases; bases with no gene match: 5. CDR3 length: 15 residues. CDR1 is KGHSH and CDR2 is LQKENI in the germline V gene. CDR3 in amino acids: CASSPGQGVSYEQYF. CDR3 bases: TGTGCCAGCTCACCAGGCCAGGGGGTATCCTACGAGCAGTACTTC.

This clonotype was observed a few times. This chain links TRBV6-1 with TRBJ1-2, with D possibly TRBD1 on 5 matching bases. Trimming removed 1 base at V and 4 bases at J, with 13 bases between. The CDR3 consists of 15 residues. CDR1 MNHNS and CDR2 SASEGT come from the germline V gene. The CDR3 loop is CASSEGAGDRYGYTF. The CDR3 nucleotides read TGTGCCAGCAGTGAAGGGGCCGGGGACCGCTATGGCTACACCTTC.